This T cell receptor beta chain was retrieved from a study of vaccination and CD4 T cells after COVID-19. Background on the study: Convalescent donors: six male, four female; seven Caucasian, two Asian, one multiracial, two Hispanic. General study results and limits: Convalescent patients showed a median around 85% of reactive clones that were seen only post-vaccination.

Germline values: CDR1 SEHNR, CDR2 FQNEAQ (reference sequence). The CDR3 contains 14 residues. V gave up 1 base and J gave up 3 bases, with 9 bases separating them. Treatment in this sample: approximately nine-day PBMC culture with coronavirus spike peptide pools or control peptides (ViraFEST assay). About this clonotype: Antigen unknown.

Once obtained from cultured CD4+ T cells, the DNA was sequenced using the Oncomine TCR Beta short-read assay. After culture, CD4+ T cells served as the source for genomic DNA extraction. Each CDR3 protein is one row after TCRdb ran MiXCR on the PCR reads. The sample has around 12,000 distinct CDR3 sequences, 45% to 65% seen once. The material sequenced was CD4+ T cells from blood, cultured in vitro. This chain joins TRBV7-9 and TRBJ1-1; tentatively, D is TRBD1 (5 bases). The receptor comes from a human donor who had recovered from COVID-19. The CDR3 spells CASSLEQGDTEAFF. The CDR3 DNA reads TGTGCCAGCAGCTTAGAGCAGGGAGACACTGAAGCTTTCTTT.